These 30 T cell receptor beta chains were all obtained from the same sample, sequenced in a study of identical twins. TCRdb fed the 5' RACE reads into MiXCR, producing one record per CDR3 protein. The repertoire consists of 400,000 to 500,000 distinct CDR3 sequences, with about 18% occurring once and the leading ten covering roughly 12%. The sequencing sample was made of naive T cells sorted from blood. These receptors were obtained from a man aged 50 to 59 in good health.

Ten or more counts support this clonotype. The chain is built from TRBV12-3 or TRBV12-4 and TRBJ1-5, with a weak D call TRBD1 (5 bases). The CDR3 covers 15 residues. V lost 1 base, J lost 4 bases, and 11 bases lay in between. CDR3 DNA: TGTGCCAGCAGTTTAGAAGACAGAACGAATCAGCCCCAGCATTTT. It specifies CASSLEDRTNQPQHF.

This clonotype was picked up many times. The chain carries TRBV3-1 and TRBJ2-2; D is perhaps TRBD1 (5 bases). This CDR3 comprises 13 residues. Trimming cost V 1 base and J 9 bases, with 9 bases left between them. The germline V gene has CDR1 LGHDT and CDR2 YNNKEL (reference sequence). The CDR3 reads CASSQARGRELFF. CDR3 bases: TGTGCCAGCAGCCAAGCAAGGGGTAGGGAGCTGTTTTTT.

The chain joins TRBV27 to TRBJ1-5, with TRBD1 matching over 12 bases. CDR1 and CDR2 from the germline V gene are MNHEY and SMNVEV (reference sequence). The CDR3 consists of 15 residues. Losses at the gene ends were 4 bases for V and 4 bases for J; bases not matched to a gene: 2. As DNA, the CDR3 is TGTGCCAGCAGTTGGGGACAGGGGGCAAATCAGCCCCAGCATTTT. Its translation: CASSWGQGANQPQHF.

This clonotype was counted ten times or more. This chain uses TRBV5-1 with TRBJ2-2; D is possibly TRBD1 or TRBD2 (5 bases each). V was clipped by 4 bases and J by 2 bases, with 12 bases between them. Per the germline V gene, CDR1 is SGHRS and CDR2 is YFSETQ. This CDR3 comprises 15 residues. CDR3 sequence (DNA): TGCGCCAGCAGCCCAAGTGGGGGAAACACCGGGGAGCTGTTTTTT. Translation: CASSPSGGNTGELFF.

This chain links TRBV4-3 with TRBJ2-4, with D maybe TRBD1 (7 bases). CDR1 is LGHNA, CDR2 YSLEER, per germline. The CDR3 totals 16 residues. Trimming shortened V by 4 bases and J by 0 bases, and 13 bases separated the two germline ends. CDR3 sequence reads: CASSPRGEIAKNIQYF. The CDR3 region has the DNA TGCGCCAGCAGCCCCAGGGGGGAGATAGCCAAAAACATTCAGTACTTC.

The table lists this clonotype with a few counts. The chain couples TRBV2 to TRBJ1-1, with a tentative D call TRBD1 (6 bases). Germline lookup yields CDR1 SNHLY and CDR2 FYNNEI. V was trimmed by 2 bases and J by 4 bases, leaving 14 bases between them. CDR3 length equals 15 residues. The CDR3 loop is CASSEPGLRGTEAFF. CDR3 nucleotides: TGTGCCAGCAGTGAACCGGGGCTCAGGGGCACTGAAGCTTTCTTT.

This clonotype was detected only a few times. The chain joins TRBV7-9 to TRBJ2-7; D remains unclear. V gave up 0 bases and J gave up 0 bases, with 12 bases separating them. CDR1 is SEHNR and CDR2 is FQNEAQ in the germline V gene (reference sequence). The CDR3 is 16 amino acids. CDR3 coding DNA: TGTGCCAGCAGCTTAGCGGGGTTATGGGGCTCCTACGAGCAGTACTTC. It specifies CASSLAGLWGSYEQYF.

This clonotype showed up just a few times. The rearrangement links TRBV5-5 to TRBJ2-2; 7 bases match TRBD1. In germline, CDR1 is SGHKS, CDR2 YYEKEE (reference sequence). Trimming removed 4 bases from V and 4 bases from J; junction bases left unmatched: 4. The CDR3 has 14 amino acids. CDR3 protein: CASSLGQITGELFF. The CDR3, as DNA: TGTGCCAGCAGCCTGGGACAGATCACCGGGGAGCTGTTTTTT.

The CDR3 loop reads CASSQTTRGEKLFF. CDR3 in DNA: TGTGCCAGCAGCCAAACGACCCGTGGGGAAAAACTGTTTTTT. This chain joins TRBV14 and TRBJ1-4; D remains unclear. This CDR3 region has 14 residues. Trimming left V 2 bases short and J 8 bases short, with 12 bases between. From germline, CDR1 is SGHDN and CDR2 FVKESK.

There are many counts of this clonotype. Here the CDR3 reads CASSQDRRRKNIQYF. CDR3 in DNA: TGCGCCAGCAGCCAAGATAGGAGAAGGAAAAACATTCAGTACTTC. The rearrangement joins TRBV4-3 to TRBJ2-4; D gene uncertain. The CDR3 consists of 15 residues. The V end was cut by 0 bases, the J end by 4 bases, with 10 bases between. In germline, CDR1 is LGHNA, CDR2 YSLEER.

V and J are TRBV18 and TRBJ1-1, with D uncertain. Germline CDR1 KGHSH, CDR2 LQKENI. CDR3 length: 12 residues. V lost 7 bases and J lost 1, with 7 bases in between. The CDR3, as DNA: TGTGCCAGCTTGGGAGGGAACACTGAAGCTTTCTTT. Translated: CASLGGNTEAFF. Using reference TRBV18 and TRBJ1-1 for the parts outside the CDR3, the full variable domain is NAGVMQNPRHLVRRRGQEARLRCSPMKGHSHVYWYRQLPEEGLKFMVYLQKENIIDESGMPKERFSAEFPKEGPSILRIQQVVRGDSAAYFCASLGGNTEAFFGQGTRLTVV.

This clonotype was detected a few times. This rearrangement joins TRBV29-1 to TRBJ2-7; no reliable D call. Looked up from germline, CDR1 is SQVTM and CDR2 is ANQGSEA. V lost 0 bases to trimming and J lost 4 bases, with 19 bases between them. The CDR3 loop spans 16 amino acids. CDR3 in amino acids: CSVEDFGLGGPYEQYF. Here the CDR3 DNA reads TGCAGCGTTGAAGATTTTGGGTTGGGTGGACCATACGAGCAGTACTTC.

This clonotype has a handful of counts. The chain combines TRBV19 with TRBJ2-7, with 7 bases fitting TRBD1. The CDR3 is 16 amino acids. With 2 bases clipped from V and 0 bases from J, the junction kept 7 bases outside the gene matches. Germline assignment: CDR1 LNHDA and CDR2 SQIVND (reference sequence). In DNA form, the CDR3 reads TGTGCCAGTAGTATAATCGGACAGGTCAGCTCCTACGAGCAGTACTTC. Translating gives CASSIIGQVSSYEQYF.

The V and J genes are TRBV29-1 and TRBJ2-7; D is ambiguous. CDR1 and CDR2 from the germline V gene are SQVTM and ANQGSEA. Trimming cost V 6 bases and J 5 bases, with 17 bases left between them. The CDR3 consists of 13 residues. CDR3: CSVAPRQRHEQYF. Here the CDR3 DNA reads TGCAGCGTCGCTCCCAGACAACGCCACGAGCAGTACTTC.

The rearrangement joins TRBV12-3 or TRBV12-4 to TRBJ2-3; TRBD2 aligns across 8 bases. This CDR3 is 15 amino acids long. The V gene end was trimmed by 6 bases and the J gene end by 6 bases; junction bases not matched to a gene: 11. The DNA for the CDR3 is TGTGCCAGCAGGGCATTAGCGGGGCCCAAGGATACGCAGTATTTT. Residues: CASRALAGPKDTQYF.

This clonotype has just a few counts. The chain links TRBV4-1 to TRBJ2-7, with D perhaps TRBD1 or TRBD2 (6 bases each). Germline-derived CDR1 and CDR2 are MGHRA and YSYEKL. The V end was cut by 3 bases, the J end by 3 bases, with 18 bases between. This CDR3 has 16 residues. CDR3 DNA sequence: TGCGCCAGCAGCCACAGTAGGGGGGCAGGTGTCTACGAGCAGTACTTC. Its protein product is CASSHSRGAGVYEQYF.

V and J are TRBV6-1 and TRBJ2-1; possibly TRBD2 for D (7 bases). V gave up 5 bases and J gave up 4 bases, with 18 bases separating them. The CDR3 totals 16 residues. Germline loops: CDR1 MNHNS, CDR2 SASEGT. CDR3 in DNA: TGTGCCAGCAGTCTTGACCCGGGGGGCAGTTACAATGAGCAGTTCTTC. Its translation: CASSLDPGGSYNEQFF.

Ten or more counts support this clonotype. Here the CDR3 DNA reads TGTGCCAGCAGCATTAGCGGGGGGGCCTACAATGAGCAGTTCTTC. Translation: CASSISGGAYNEQFF. The rearrangement uses TRBV7-2 and TRBJ2-1, with 11 bases that match TRBD2. The CDR3 runs 15 residues. V was pared by 5 bases and J by 2 bases, with 2 bases of the junction left unmatched. In germline, CDR1 is SGHTA, CDR2 FQGNSA. The whole variable domain, remainder taken from reference TRBV7-2 and TRBJ2-1, is GAGVSQSPSNKVTEKGKDVELRCDPISGHTALYWYRQSLGQGLEFLIYFQGNSAPDKSGLPSDRFSAERTGGSVSTLTIQRTQQEDSAVYLCASSISGGAYNEQFFGPGTRLTVL.

This clonotype was recorded at least ten times. The gene calls are TRBV25-1 and TRBJ1-6, with 10 nucleotides matching TRBD1. In germline, CDR1 is MGHDK, CDR2 SYGVNS. The CDR3 sequence is 16 residues long. J was trimmed by 9 bases and V by 6 bases; bases with no gene match: 11. This CDR3 reads CASSPRTTGGFSPLHF. The DNA of the CDR3 is TGTGCCAGCAGCCCCAGAACGACAGGGGGCTTTTCACCCCTCCACTTT. The entire variable domain, with the rest obtained from reference TRBV25-1 and TRBJ1-6, is as follows: EADIYQTPRYLVIGTGKKITLECSQTMGHDKMYWYQQDPGMELHLIHYSYGVNSTEKGDLSSESTVSRIRTEHFPLTLESARPSHTSQYLCASSPRTTGGFSPLHFGNGTRLTVT.

This chain connects TRBV10-3 to TRBJ2-1, with D uncertain. Germline V gene data show CDR1 as ENHRY and CDR2 as SYGVKD. Trimming took off 9 bases at V and 1 base at J, with 16 bases between the two ends. This CDR3 is built from 15 residues. CDR3 amino acids: CAILDPGGSYNEQFF. The CDR3 region has the DNA TGTGCCATTCTAGACCCGGGTGGGTCCTACAATGAGCAGTTCTTC.

This clonotype was found a few times. CDR3 loop: CASRTRTGNTEAFF. The CDR3 DNA sequence: TGCGCCAGCAGAACAAGGACGGGGAACACTGAAGCTTTCTTT. This sequence joins TRBV5-1 and TRBJ1-1; D is undetermined. Looked up from germline, CDR1 is SGHRS and CDR2 is YFSETQ. The CDR3 is made up of 14 amino acids. V was cut by 5 bases and J by 1 base, with 12 bases left in between.

The table lists this clonotype with many counts. The gene calls are TRBV20-1 and TRBJ1-1; D not certain. The CDR3 has 14 residues. From germline, CDR1 is DFQATT and CDR2 SNEGSKA (reference sequence). With 0 bases removed from V and 2 bases from J, the gap between germline ends came to 10 bases. The CDR3: CSARDARINTEAFF. As DNA, the CDR3 is TGCAGTGCTAGAGATGCCAGAATTAACACTGAAGCTTTCTTT.

The chain has TRBV2 and TRBJ2-7; D call uncertain. Per the germline V gene, CDR1 is SNHLY and CDR2 is FYNNEI. CDR3 size: 12 residues. The V gene lost 4 bases and the J gene lost 3 bases, with 7 bases spanning the gap. CDR3 sequence (DNA): TGTGCCAGCAGTGCGCTCAACTACGAGCAGTACTTC. It specifies CASSALNYEQYF.

To note about this clonotype: A read error may explain this, as a much larger clone is one base away. The chain is built from TRBV20-1 and TRBJ2-7; TRBD2 matches 8 bases. Germline V gives CDR1 DFQATT, CDR2 SNEGSKA (reference sequence). Trimming removed 1 base from V and 2 bases from J; junction bases left unmatched: 1. CDR3 length: 13 residues. CDR3 region: CSARAGGPYEQYF. CDR3 DNA: TGCAGTGCTAGAGCGGGAGGGCCCTACGAGCAGTACTTC.

The V call is TRBV6-2 or TRBV6-3, the J call TRBJ2-5, with a weak D call TRBD2 (6 bases). The CDR3 loop spans 13 amino acids. Germline V lookup: CDR1 MNHEY, CDR2 SVGEGT. Trimming left V 7 bases short and J 3 bases short, with 12 bases between. The CDR3 region is CASKDWGEETQYF. As DNA, the CDR3 is TGTGCCAGCAAAGACTGGGGGGAAGAGACCCAGTACTTC.

Comments on this clonotype: Its ends do not fully match the called genes, so a read error is possible. V usage is TRBV6-2 or TRBV6-3 and J usage is TRBJ2-7; 8 bases match TRBD1. CDR3 length: 15 residues. Germline V gene sequence: CDR1 MNHEY, CDR2 SVGEGT. The CDR3 DNA sequence: TGTGCCAGCAGAACCCGACAGGGGACCTCCTGCGAGCAGTACTTC. This sequence encodes CASRTRQGTSCEQYF.

The rearrangement uses TRBV7-6 and TRBJ2-5; tentatively, D is TRBD2 (5 bases). CDR1 is SGHVS, CDR2 FNYEAQ, per germline. This CDR3 comprises 15 residues. The ends were cut back, 1 base at V and 5 bases at J, with 14 bases in the middle. The CDR3 is CASSLDPEGFETQYF. The CDR3 region has the DNA TGTGCCAGCAGCTTAGATCCCGAGGGCTTCGAGACCCAGTACTTC. Drawing the rest from reference TRBV7-6 and TRBJ2-5, the complete variable domain is GAGVSQSPRYKVTKRGQDVALRCDPISGHVSLYWYRQALGQGPEFLTYFNYEAQQDKSGLPNDRFSAERPEGSISTLTIQRTEQRDSAMYRCASSLDPEGFETQYFGPGTRLLVL.

This clonotype was recorded many times. V usage is TRBV6-1 and J usage is TRBJ2-6; no reliable D call. Germline CDR1 reads MNHNS; CDR2 reads SASEGT. The CDR3 consists of 14 residues. The CDR3 spells CASTKQEGANVLTF. DNA for the CDR3: TGTGCTTCAACCAAGCAGGAGGGGGCCAACGTCCTGACTTTC.

Here the CDR3 DNA reads TGTGCCAGCAGCGGAGCTAGGTCGGCGGGGGGTACAGATACGCAGTATTTT. Translation gives CASSGARSAGGTDTQYF. The V and J genes are TRBV9 and TRBJ2-3, with TRBD2 identical over 8 bases. J was trimmed by 3 bases and V by 3 bases; bases with no gene match: 12. From germline, CDR1 is SGDLS and CDR2 YYNGEE. The CDR3 contains 17 residues.

This clonotype was seen repeatedly, ten times or more. The chain links TRBV5-1 to TRBJ2-1, with D possibly TRBD2 on 5 matching bases. The CDR3 length is 11 residues. V gave up 2 bases and J gave up 15 bases, with 12 bases separating them. Looked up from germline, CDR1 is SGHRS and CDR2 is YFSETQ. The CDR3 is CASSLSLVAFF. CDR3 DNA sequence: TGCGCCAGCAGCTTATCACTAGTAGCGTTCTTC. The full variable domain, completed using reference TRBV5-1 and TRBJ2-1, is KAGVTQTPRYLIKTRGQQVTLSCSPISGHRSVSWYQQTPGQGLQFLFEYFSETQRNKGNFPGRFSGRQFSNSRSEMNVSTLELGDSALYLCASSLSLVAFFGPGTRLTVL.